Each of the 15 T cell receptor beta chains below was sequenced from the same sample in a study of brain T cells in children with intractable seizures. Assay: immunoSEQ multiplex PCR; the TCRdb copy retains only in-frame clones and omits some. Among 110,000 or so clones, 90% to 95% were seen once, and the ten largest hold about 4%. The sequencing used peripheral blood, collected at surgery. These TCRs come from a boy in the first two years of life with hemimegalencephaly and intractable seizures.

The rearrangement joins TRBV5-6 to TRBJ2-3; the D is unclear. Per germline, CDR1 SGHDT and CDR2 YYEEEE. The CDR3 totals 14 residues. Between the trimmed V and J ends, which lost 4 bases and 1 base, there was a span of 10 bases. CDR3 sequence: CASSPQIRTDTQYF. The CDR3 DNA follows: TGTGCCAGCAGCCCCCAGATCCGCACAGATACGCAGTATTTT.

V gene TRBV28 combines with J gene TRBJ2-1; D is possibly TRBD1 or TRBD2 (5 bases each). The CDR3 is made up of 15 amino acids. The V gene's germline CDR1 is MDHEN and CDR2 SYDVKM. The V and J ends lost 7 bases and 6 bases respectively, with 19 bases between them. The CDR3 DNA sequence: TGTGCCAGCACCTCTTGGGGGTATAGGGGCAATGAGCAGTTCTTC. This sequence encodes CASTSWGYRGNEQFF.

The chain couples TRBV27 to TRBJ1-1; tentatively, D is TRBD1 (5 bases). The CDR3 sequence is 15 residues long. V was clipped by 2 bases and J by 1 base, with 11 bases between them. Germline-derived CDR1 and CDR2 are MNHEY and SMNVEV (reference sequence). The CDR3 DNA sequence: TGTGCCAGCAGTTTACGGGCAGACAGGAACACTGAAGCTTTCTTT. The encoded protein is CASSLRADRNTEAFF.

The chain combines TRBV28 with TRBJ2-1; 9 nucleotides line up with TRBD2. CDR3 size: 17 residues. The V and J ends lost 2 bases and 3 bases, in that order; junction bases with no gene match: 8. The germline V gene has CDR1 MDHEN and CDR2 SYDVKM. The DNA of the CDR3 is TGTGCCAGCAGTTTACCACCCGGGACTAGCCGCTACAATGAGCAGTTCTTC. This encodes CASSLPPGTSRYNEQFF.

The chain has TRBV28 and TRBJ2-1; D not certain. The CDR3 totals 11 residues. V was clipped by 11 bases and J by 6 bases, with 11 bases between them. Per germline, CDR1 MDHEN and CDR2 SYDVKM. CDR3 coding DNA: TGTGCCCTCGGCCGGGCCAATGAGCAGTTCTTC. It is translated as CALGRANEQFF.

V usage is TRBV7-8 and J usage is TRBJ2-3, with D possibly matching TRBD1 (5 bases). Looked up from germline, CDR1 is SGHVS and CDR2 is FQNEAQ. V was cut by 2 bases and J by 0 bases, with 15 bases left in between. This CDR3 has 17 amino acids. CDR3 sequence reads: CASSLRGYGTSTDTQYF. CDR3 sequence (DNA): TGTGCCAGCAGCTTAAGGGGTTACGGAACTAGCACAGATACGCAGTATTTT. Combining the CDR3 with reference TRBV7-8 and TRBJ2-3 gives the whole variable domain GAGVSQSPRYKVAKRGQDVALRCDPISGHVSLFWYQQALGQGPEFLTYFQNEAQLDKSGLPSDRFFAERPEGSVSTLKIQRTQQEDSAVYLCASSLRGYGTSTDTQYFGPGTRLTVL.

This chain uses TRBV6-1 with TRBJ1-1; tentative D call: TRBD1 (5 bases). The ends were cut back, 0 bases at V and 7 bases at J, with 9 bases in the middle. The CDR3 has 13 amino acids. Looked up from germline, CDR1 is MNHNS and CDR2 is SASEGT. CDR3 nucleotide sequence: TGTGCCAGCAGTGAAGCGGGACTGCATGAAGCTTTCTTT. As protein: CASSEAGLHEAFF.

V and J are TRBV11-3 and TRBJ2-1; the match to TRBD1 covers 7 bases. CDR1 SGHNT and CDR2 YENEEA come from the germline V gene. Trimming cost V 8 bases and J 2 bases; bases outside gene matches: 6. This CDR3 is built from 14 residues. The CDR3 region is CASGTGQPYNEQFF. The CDR3 DNA reads TGTGCCAGCGGAACGGGACAGCCCTACAATGAGCAGTTCTTC.

The rearrangement uses TRBV11-3 and TRBJ2-4; no clear D gene. The CDR3 has 14 residues. Germline V CDR1 and CDR2: SGHNT, YENEEA. The ends were cut back, 5 bases at V and 0 bases at J, with 8 bases in the middle. The CDR3 loop reads CASSPEVAKNIQYF. The CDR3 DNA reads TGTGCCAGCAGCCCCGAGGTAGCCAAAAACATTCAGTACTTC.

This clone has just one count. This chain connects TRBV7-3 to TRBJ2-2; D might be TRBD1 or TRBD2, each matching 5 bases. This CDR3 comprises 15 residues. V lost 5 bases and J lost 3, with 13 bases in between. The V gene's germline CDR1 is SGHTA and CDR2 FQGTGA. The CDR3 is CASSQTGTYTGELFF. CDR3 bases: TGTGCCAGCAGCCAAACCGGGACCTACACCGGGGAGCTGTTTTTT.

The rearrangement uses TRBV29-1 and TRBJ2-7; 15 positions agree with TRBD2. This CDR3 spans 18 amino acids. The trim removed 5 bases at V and 1 base at J, leaving 12 bases unmatched. Germline V gene sequence: CDR1 SQVTM, CDR2 ANQGSEA. Here the CDR3 reads CSVIGTSGRTTFSYEQYF. In DNA form, the CDR3 reads TGCAGCGTTATTGGGACTAGCGGGAGGACTACCTTTTCCTACGAGCAGTACTTC.

The chain links TRBV27 to TRBJ1-5; tentatively, D is TRBD1 (5 bases). The CDR3 extends over 14 amino acids. CDR1 MNHEY and CDR2 SMNVEV come from the germline V gene (reference sequence). V was clipped by 4 bases and J by 9 bases, with 16 bases between them. DNA of the CDR3: TGTGCCAGCAGTTCCGACAGCGTAAGTAGGCCCCAGCATTTT. This codes for CASSSDSVSRPQHF.

This chain uses TRBV7-6 with TRBJ1-2; no reliable D call. The CDR3 spans 16 residues. CDR1 and CDR2 from the germline V gene are SGHVS and FNYEAQ. The V end was cut by 5 bases, the J end by 6 bases, with 22 bases between. The CDR3 coding sequence is TGTGCCAGCAGCCCATTAGTGGGGAAAGGACGGAATGGCTACACCTTC. It encodes CASSPLVGKGRNGYTF.

This chain joins TRBV7-9 and TRBJ1-1; 7 nucleotides agree with TRBD1. This CDR3 contains 13 residues. V dropped 5 bases and J dropped 3; count of bases not matched to a gene: 3. Germline CDR1 and CDR2: SEHNR and FQNEAQ (reference sequence). The CDR3 nucleotides read TGTGCCAGCAGCCTAACAGGGGACACTGAAGCTTTCTTT. Amino acids: CASSLTGDTEAFF.

The genes are TRBV28 and TRBJ1-2, with TRBD1 identical over 8 bases. This CDR3 comprises 14 residues. Losses at the gene ends were 8 bases for V and 7 bases for J; bases not matched to a gene: 12. Looked up from germline, CDR1 is MDHEN and CDR2 is SYDVKM. The CDR3 loop is CASSSPGGWGGYTF. The DNA for the CDR3 is TGTGCCAGCTCCTCACCAGGGGGCTGGGGTGGCTACACCTTC.